Listed here are 9 T cell receptor beta chains from one sample, sequenced in a study of CD8+ T cells in alopecia areata. Extracted RNA was reverse transcribed, and the resulting cDNA served as sequencing template. Clones were sequenced by immunoSEQ multiplex PCR, and TCRdb holds only the in-frame ones, with some missing. The sample contains roughly 120,000 clones, 50% to 65% of which appear only once. Specified treatment: oral pan-JAK inhibitor, 5-10 mg twice daily. The starting material was CD4+ T cells sorted from blood, obtained at week 24, from a patient treated with tofacitinib. These TCRs come from a human donor with alopecia areata.

This clone was counted between two and nine times. This sequence joins TRBV7-2 and TRBJ2-5; 9 nucleotides agree with TRBD1. CDR1 is SGHTA, CDR2 FQGNSA, per germline. This CDR3 region has 14 residues. The V gene end was trimmed by 5 bases and the J gene end by 7 bases; junction bases not matched to a gene: 8. The DNA of the CDR3 is TGTGCCAGCAGCCGAAACAGGGGGCAGGGGACCCAGTACTTC. Residues: CASSRNRGQGTQYF.

This clone was observed a few times. J is TRBJ2-5 and V is TRBV5-4; D is tentatively TRBD1 or TRBD2 (5 bases each). The CDR3 consists of 16 residues. Germline assignment: CDR1 SGHNT and CDR2 YYREEE (reference sequence). V shed 0 bases and J shed 3 bases, with 15 bases lying between them. The CDR3 DNA follows: TGTGCCAGCAGCTTGGTATTAGGGACGGGGAAAGAGACCCAGTACTTC. Its translation: CASSLVLGTGKETQYF.

The chain combines TRBV5-1 with TRBJ2-7; D is uncertain. The germline V gene has CDR1 SGHRS and CDR2 YFSETQ. V dropped 3 bases and J dropped 2 bases, with 12 bases sitting between them. There are 14 residues in the CDR3. The CDR3 DNA is TGCGCCAGCAGCTCCGACACCAATCCCTACGAGCAGTACTTC. Translation gives CASSSDTNPYEQYF. The full variable domain, its missing parts supplied by reference TRBV5-1 and TRBJ2-7, is KAGVTQTPRYLIKTRGQQVTLSCSPISGHRSVSWYQQTPGQGLQFLFEYFSETQRNKGNFPGRFSGRQFSNSRSEMNVSTLELGDSALYLCASSSDTNPYEQYFGPGTRLTVT.

The gene calls are TRBV5-6 and TRBJ2-7, with D perhaps matching TRBD1 (6 bases). This CDR3 has 16 amino acids. CDR1 is SGHDT and CDR2 is YYEEEE in the germline V gene. The V and J ends lost 4 bases and 1 base respectively, with 18 bases between them. The CDR3 is CASSRVGTSSSYEQYF. CDR3 DNA sequence: TGTGCCAGCAGCAGGGTCGGGACATCCTCTTCCTACGAGCAGTACTTC.

This clone was counted only a few times. The V call is TRBV5-1, the J call TRBJ2-7; D ambiguous. The V gene lost 0 bases and the J gene lost 6 bases, with 4 bases spanning the gap. Germline assignment: CDR1 SGHRS and CDR2 YFSETQ. The CDR3 extends over 11 amino acids. CDR3 DNA sequence: TGCGCCAGCAGCTTGGAGGGCGAGCAGTACTTC. It encodes CASSLEGEQYF.

The chain employs TRBV29-1 and TRBJ1-2; the match to TRBD1 covers 8 bases. The germline V gene encodes CDR1 SQVTM and CDR2 ANQGSEA. This CDR3 has 14 residues. Trimming cost V 4 bases and J 4 bases; bases outside gene matches: 8. This CDR3 is CSVGGQGSAYGYTF. The CDR3 DNA reads TGCAGCGTTGGAGGACAGGGTAGTGCCTATGGCTACACCTTC.

This clone has a handful of counts. V gene TRBV29-1 combines with J gene TRBJ1-5; 9 bases line up with TRBD1. The CDR3 covers 12 residues. After removal of 7 bases from V and 7 bases from J, the junction contained 5 bases not matched to a gene. Germline V lookup: CDR1 SQVTM, CDR2 ANQGSEA. DNA of the CDR3: TGCAGCGCTCGGACAGGGGACCAGCCCCAGCATTTT. Its translation is CSARTGDQPQHF. The full variable domain, in which reference TRBV29-1 and TRBJ1-5 provide the parts outside the CDR3, is SAVISQKPSRDICQRGTSLTIQCQVDSQVTMMFWYRQQPGQSLTLIATANQGSEATYESGFVIDKFPISRPNLTFSTLTVSNMSPEDSSIYLCSARTGDQPQHFGDGTRLSIL.

This clone showed up just a few times. V gene TRBV10-3 combines with J gene TRBJ1-3; no reliable D call. Trimming cost V 2 bases and J 0 bases, with 5 bases left between them. This CDR3 spans 14 amino acids. Germline loops: CDR1 ENHRY, CDR2 SYGVKD. The CDR3 DNA is TGTGCCATCAGTGAGCTTCGCTCTGGAAACACCATATATTTT. Protein product: CAISELRSGNTIYF.

The V gene is TRBV4-1, the J gene TRBJ2-1; 9 nucleotides align to TRBD2. Germline V gene data show CDR1 as MGHRA and CDR2 as YSYEKL. The junction had 19 bases not matched to a gene; V was cut back by 2 bases and J by 2 bases. The CDR3 consists of 21 residues. Written as DNA, the CDR3 is TGCGCCAGCAGCCAATTTGAGTCTCGGGTAGCGGGGGTAACGACCTACAATGAGCAGTTCTTC. This gives the protein CASSQFESRVAGVTTYNEQFF.